A single sample gave rise to the 24 T cell receptor beta chains below, sequenced in a study of control samples from healthy donors and cancer patients. The method was immunoSEQ multiplex PCR; TCRdb's version includes in-frame clones alone and lacks a portion of them. The data contain about 160,000 clones, under 96% of them singletons. Sequenced input: blood. The receptors here all came from a woman aged 30 to 39 in good health.

V gene TRBV19 combines with J gene TRBJ1-2, with 7 positions matching TRBD1. Losses at the gene ends were 0 bases for V and 3 bases for J; bases not matched to a gene: 4. The length of the CDR3 is 15 residues. The germline gives CDR1 LNHDA, CDR2 SQIVND (reference sequence). The CDR3 DNA sequence: TGTGCCAGTAGTATAGATCGGCAGGGGGACTATGGCTACACCTTC. This sequence encodes CASSIDRQGDYGYTF.

The genes are TRBV20-1 and TRBJ1-1; the D is unclear. There are 14 residues in the CDR3. Germline loops: CDR1 DFQATT, CDR2 SNEGSKA (reference sequence). Deletions cut 3 bases from V and 0 bases from J, with 11 bases between. The CDR3 loop reads CSASPEDLNTEAFF. For the CDR3, the DNA is TGCAGTGCTAGTCCAGAGGACCTGAACACTGAAGCTTTCTTT.

V usage is TRBV12-3 or TRBV12-4 and J usage is TRBJ2-7; D gene unclear. The CDR3 has 11 residues. Trimming took 5 bases from V and 5 from J, leaving 7 bases between them. CDR3 sequence (DNA): TGTGCCAGCAGTCCCCGGGACGAGCAGTACTTC. Protein sequence: CASSPRDEQYF.

This sequence joins TRBV7-3 and TRBJ2-2; D is undetermined. Germline V gene data show CDR1 as SGHTA and CDR2 as FQGTGA. This CDR3 has 15 amino acids. The ends were cut back, 3 bases at V and 3 bases at J, with 11 bases in the middle. CDR3 loop: CASSFLGQDTGELFF. The CDR3 DNA sequence: TGTGCCAGCAGCTTCCTTGGGCAGGACACCGGGGAGCTGTTTTTT.

V gene TRBV11-2 combines with J gene TRBJ2-5, with 12 nucleotides matching TRBD2. The CDR3 length is 15 residues. CDR1 is SGHAT, CDR2 FQNNGV, per germline. V shed 5 bases, J shed 3 bases, and the junction held 4 bases outside the gene matches. DNA of the CDR3: TGTGCCAGCAGCCCCCGACTAGCGGGAGAAGAGACCCAGTACTTC. Translated, it gives CASSPRLAGEETQYF.

This chain uses TRBV6-6 with TRBJ2-7; a possible D gene is TRBD2 (6 bases). With 2 bases removed from V and 5 bases from J, the gap between germline ends came to 16 bases. CDR1 and CDR2 (germline): MNHNY, SVGAGI (reference sequence). The CDR3 has 15 amino acids. The CDR3: CASSYLVAGFNEQYF. The CDR3 bases are TGTGCCAGCAGTTACCTCGTCGCGGGGTTTAACGAGCAGTACTTC.

This sequence joins TRBV9 and TRBJ1-2, with D perhaps matching TRBD1 (5 bases). V was clipped by 4 bases and J by 2 bases, with 9 bases between them. CDR1 and CDR2 from the germline V gene are SGDLS and YYNGEE. The length of the CDR3 is 13 residues. DNA for the CDR3: TGTGCCAGCAGCCGGGACCGAAACTATGGCTACACCTTC. It encodes CASSRDRNYGYTF. The full variable domain, completed using reference TRBV9 and TRBJ1-2, is DSGVTQTPKHLITATGQRVTLRCSPRSGDLSVYWYQQSLDQGLQFLIQYYNGEERAKGNILERFSAQQFPDLHSELNLSSLELGDSALYFCASSRDRNYGYTFGSGTRLTVV.

The table lists this clone with a count of one. The rearrangement joins TRBV13 to TRBJ1-3; D unresolved. The germline gives CDR1 PRHDT, CDR2 FYEKMQ (reference sequence). Trimming pared 0 bases from V and 8 bases from J, leaving 14 bases between. CDR3 size: 15 residues. The CDR3, as DNA: TGTGCCAGCAGCTTAGGCTTGGTTTATCCGGACACCATATATTTT. Its protein is CASSLGLVYPDTIYF.

This chain joins TRBV5-6 and TRBJ2-6; 7 bases are a match to TRBD2. CDR3 length equals 16 residues. The ends lost 0 bases at V and 2 bases at J; junction bases unmatched: 2. The V gene's germline CDR1 is SGHDT and CDR2 YYEEEE. The CDR3 DNA is TGTGCCAGCAGCTTGGCGGGGGGTACTGGGGCCAACGTCCTGACTTTC. Translating it yields CASSLAGGTGANVLTF.

The gene calls are TRBV27 and TRBJ1-1; TRBD1 agrees at 8 bases. The CDR3 contains 14 residues. Per the germline V gene, CDR1 is MNHEY and CDR2 is SMNVEV (reference sequence). V trimming: 4 bases; J trimming: 0 bases; junction bases outside the gene matches: 1. CDR3 residues: CASSSDRVNTEAFF. CDR3 coding DNA: TGTGCCAGCAGTTCGGACAGGGTGAACACTGAAGCTTTCTTT.

The chain combines TRBV28 with TRBJ2-1, with D perhaps matching TRBD1 or TRBD2 (5 bases each). V lost 2 bases to trimming and J lost 13 bases, with 15 bases between them. Germline V gene sequence: CDR1 MDHEN, CDR2 SYDVKM. The CDR3 runs 13 residues. The CDR3 here is CASSLSGHGIQFF. In nucleotides, the CDR3 is TGTGCCAGCAGTTTAAGCGGACACGGGATACAGTTCTTC.

V is TRBV6-5 and J is TRBJ2-7; 7 bases are a match to TRBD2. Trimming cost V 5 bases and J 6 bases; bases outside gene matches: 10. There are 14 residues in the CDR3. Germline V gene lookup returns CDR1 MNHEY and CDR2 SVGAGI. In DNA, the CDR3 is TGTGCCAGCAGTACCCGGGGGGATGTCGGCGAGCAGTACTTC. Protein product: CASSTRGDVGEQYF.

The chain has TRBV6-5 and TRBJ2-5; weak D call: TRBD2 (6 bases). V was clipped by 7 bases and J by 2 bases, with 17 bases between them. CDR3 size: 15 residues. CDR1 and CDR2 (germline): MNHEY, SVGAGI. The CDR3 nucleotides read TGTGCCAGCACTCTAACCGATGGGACTCAAGAGACCCAGTACTTC. As protein: CASTLTDGTQETQYF.

J is TRBJ1-4 and V is TRBV5-8; D remains ambiguous. In germline, CDR1 is SGHTS, CDR2 YDEGEE. V was clipped by 1 base and J by 8 bases, with 3 bases between them. The CDR3 spans 11 residues. DNA of the CDR3: TGTGCCAGCAGCTTGTTGGAAAAACTGTTTTTT. The encoded protein is CASSLLEKLFF.

This clone was picked up a small number of times. The rearrangement joins TRBV11-3 to TRBJ2-3; the match to TRBD1 covers 8 bases. Germline CDR1 is SGHNT and CDR2 is YENEEA. The CDR3 loop spans 15 amino acids. Trimming at V came to 2 bases and at J to 2 bases, leaving 3 bases not matched to a gene. In nucleotides, the CDR3 is TGTGCCAGCAGCTTACGTCAGGGGGCCACAGATACGCAGTATTTT. Translated: CASSLRQGATDTQYF.

The CDR3 DNA follows: TGTGCCAGCACCCGGACCCTACGGGCTGGAAACACCATATATTTT. Protein product: CASTRTLRAGNTIYF. The rearrangement joins TRBV6-5 to TRBJ1-3; D remains ambiguous. CDR1 is MNHEY and CDR2 is SVGAGI in the germline V gene. The CDR3 covers 15 residues. V lost 7 bases and J lost 2, with 15 bases in between.

V is TRBV20-1 and J is TRBJ2-1, with 12 bases lining up with TRBD2. V was pared by 6 bases and J by 6 bases, with 12 bases of the junction left unmatched. From germline, CDR1 is DFQATT and CDR2 SNEGSKA (reference sequence). The CDR3 loop spans 16 amino acids. CDR3 bases: TGCAGTGCAAGTGGTCTAGCGGGGGGGCCGGGCAATGAGCAGTTCTTC. As protein: CSASGLAGGPGNEQFF.

The genes are TRBV10-3 and TRBJ2-5; 9 positions agree with TRBD1. The germline V gene encodes CDR1 ENHRY and CDR2 SYGVKD. The CDR3 extends over 16 amino acids. The ends lost 10 bases at V and 2 bases at J; junction bases unmatched: 14. CDR3 region: CATSGTGSSLQETQYF. CDR3 coding DNA: TGTGCCACCTCCGGGACAGGGTCGAGCTTACAAGAGACCCAGTACTTC.

The chain couples TRBV28 to TRBJ1-5; 9 bases are shared with TRBD1. The germline V gene encodes CDR1 MDHEN and CDR2 SYDVKM. This CDR3 has 16 residues. The ends lost 5 bases at V and 1 base at J; junction bases unmatched: 6. The CDR3 nucleotides read TGTGCCAGCAGTACAAGACAGGGGGGGAGCAATCAGCCCCAGCATTTT. This gives the protein CASSTRQGGSNQPQHF.

The chain recombines TRBV19 with TRBJ1-5, with 8 bases fitting TRBD1. The CDR3 loop spans 15 amino acids. J was trimmed by 3 bases and V by 4 bases; bases with no gene match: 5. Looked up from germline, CDR1 is LNHDA and CDR2 is SQIVND (reference sequence). Here the CDR3 reads CASSRGQGYNQPQHF. CDR3 sequence (DNA): TGTGCCAGTAGTAGAGGACAGGGATACAATCAGCCCCAGCATTTT.

V gene TRBV6-6 combines with J gene TRBJ1-2, with D unclear. Germline V gene sequence: CDR1 MNHNY, CDR2 SVGAGI (reference sequence). CDR3 length: 12 amino acids. V lost 2 bases, J lost 8 bases, and 9 bases lay in between. The CDR3 DNA reads TGTGCCAGCAGTTACCTTGACGCGGGCTACACCTTC. Its protein product is CASSYLDAGYTF.

V usage is TRBV7-6 and J usage is TRBJ2-1, with 14 bases identical to TRBD2. Germline lookup yields CDR1 SGHVS and CDR2 FNYEAQ. This CDR3 comprises 16 residues. V lost 1 base, J lost 7 bases, and 3 bases stayed unmatched. CDR3 coding DNA: TGTGCCAGCAGCTTAGAGACTAGCGGGAGGGAAAATGAGCAGTTCTTC. Amino acid sequence: CASSLETSGRENEQFF. The full variable domain, its missing parts supplied by reference TRBV7-6 and TRBJ2-1, is GAGVSQSPRYKVTKRGQDVALRCDPISGHVSLYWYRQALGQGPEFLTYFNYEAQQDKSGLPNDRFSAERPEGSISTLTIQRTEQRDSAMYRCASSLETSGRENEQFFGPGTRLTVL.

With respect to this clone: In the same sample, other DNA sequences code for this CDR3. The genes are TRBV7-2 and TRBJ1-3; 7 bases match TRBD1. Germline CDR1 is SGHTA and CDR2 is FQGNSA. J gave up 4 bases and V 2 bases, and 2 bases lay outside the gene matches. The CDR3 is 14 amino acids. The CDR3 loop is CASSLRGPGNTIYF. Written as DNA, the CDR3 is TGTGCCAGCAGCTTAAGGGGGCCCGGAAACACCATATATTTT.

The rearrangement links TRBV6-5 to TRBJ2-1; TRBD2 matches 10 bases. The ends lost 6 bases at V and 2 bases at J; junction bases unmatched: 1. This CDR3 comprises 14 residues. Germline CDR1 is MNHEY and CDR2 is SVGAGI. CDR3: CASSGTSAYNEQFF. The CDR3 coding sequence is TGTGCCAGCAGCGGGACTAGCGCCTACAATGAGCAGTTCTTC.